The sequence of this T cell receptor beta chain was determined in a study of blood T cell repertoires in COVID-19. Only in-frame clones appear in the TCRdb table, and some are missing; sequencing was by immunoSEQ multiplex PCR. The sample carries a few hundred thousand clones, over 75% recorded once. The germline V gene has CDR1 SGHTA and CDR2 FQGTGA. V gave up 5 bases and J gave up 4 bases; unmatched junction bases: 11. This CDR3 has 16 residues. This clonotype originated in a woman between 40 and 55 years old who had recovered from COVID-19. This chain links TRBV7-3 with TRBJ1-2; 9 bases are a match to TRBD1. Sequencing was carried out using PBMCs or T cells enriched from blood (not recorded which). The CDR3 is CASSETGGALVYGYTF. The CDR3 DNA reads TGTGCCAGCAGCGAGACAGGGGGAGCACTGGTCTATGGCTACACCTTC.